This entry lists 13 T cell receptor beta chains sequenced from one sample in a study of CD8+ T cells in alopecia areata. As the sequencing template, cDNA was produced by extracting RNA and reverse transcribing it. Assay: immunoSEQ multiplex PCR; the TCRdb copy retains only in-frame clones and omits some. The sample has over 150,000 clones; roughly 53% are singletons. Treatment noted: oral pan-JAK inhibitor, 5-10 mg twice daily. Sequenced material: CD8+ T cells sorted from blood, taken at week 24, from a patient treated with tofacitinib. These receptor sequences come from a human donor with alopecia areata.

The chain has TRBV30 and TRBJ1-1, with 9 bases fitting TRBD1. Germline V gene data show CDR1 as GTSNPN and CDR2 as SVGIG (reference sequence). The V gene end was trimmed by 4 bases and the J gene end by 1 base; junction bases not matched to a gene: 4. This CDR3 comprises 14 residues. For the CDR3, the DNA is TGTGCCTGGAAACTGGGACAGGGGAACACTGAAGCTTTCTTT. This translates into CAWKLGQGNTEAFF.

The chain recombines TRBV4-3 with TRBJ2-1; D is possibly TRBD1 (5 bases). V was trimmed by 4 bases and J by 10 bases, leaving 11 bases between them. Germline V lookup: CDR1 LGHNA, CDR2 YSLEER. The CDR3 runs 12 residues. The CDR3 spells CASSLDTKEQFF. The CDR3 nucleotides read TGCGCCAGCAGCCTGGACACGAAAGAGCAGTTCTTC.

V gene TRBV29-1 combines with J gene TRBJ2-7; D remains ambiguous. The germline CDR1 and CDR2 sequences are SQVTM and ANQGSEA. The CDR3 consists of 13 residues. V was trimmed by 4 bases and J by 5 bases, leaving 15 bases between them. The CDR3 DNA is TGCAGCGTTGTATCCCGGCAGTCCAACGAGCAGTACTTC. This gives the protein CSVVSRQSNEQYF.

In this sample, this clone turned up a few times. The rearrangement links TRBV15 to TRBJ2-2; D possibly corresponds to TRBD2 (5 bases). The CDR3 contains 15 residues. Per germline, CDR1 LNHNV and CDR2 YYDKDF (reference sequence). The ends were cut back, 2 bases at V and 4 bases at J, with 11 bases in the middle. CDR3 in amino acids: CATSRPSGSTGELFF. The CDR3 DNA reads as TGTGCCACCAGCAGACCTTCGGGGTCCACCGGGGAGCTGTTTTTT.

This chain joins TRBV27 and TRBJ2-3; tentatively, D is TRBD2 (6 bases). The CDR3 is 12 amino acids. The germline gives CDR1 MNHEY, CDR2 SMNVEV (reference sequence). Trimming removed 8 bases at V and 4 bases at J, with 10 bases between. The CDR3 region is CASGGSPDTQYF. The CDR3 DNA follows: TGTGCCAGCGGGGGGAGCCCAGATACGCAGTATTTT.

This clone has just a few counts. This chain connects TRBV29-1 to TRBJ2-7; 10 bases line up with TRBD1. The V and J ends lost 7 bases and 6 bases, in that order; junction bases with no gene match: 9. Germline V gives CDR1 SQVTM, CDR2 ANQGSEA. CDR3 length: 13 residues. The CDR3 bases are TGCAGCGCCGCCCATGGGACAGGGGTCGAGCAGTACTTC. Amino acid sequence: CSAAHGTGVEQYF.

The gene calls are TRBV5-1 and TRBJ2-3, with D tentatively TRBD2 (5 bases). Per germline, CDR1 SGHRS and CDR2 YFSETQ. V was trimmed by 1 base and J by 2 bases, leaving 14 bases between them. CDR3 length: 16 amino acids. The DNA for the CDR3 is TGCGCCAGCAGCTTGTCGGGGAGAGGGTACACAGATACGCAGTATTTT. This codes for CASSLSGRGYTDTQYF.

Only a few counts were recorded for this clone. The chain links TRBV12-5 to TRBJ1-2; D uncertain. Germline V gene data show CDR1 as LGHNT and CDR2 as FRNRAP. The CDR3 spans 14 residues. Trimming pared 3 bases from V and 4 bases from J, leaving 12 bases between. CDR3 nucleotides: TGTGCTAGTGGTTTAGGGCAGACCTCCTATGGCTACACCTTC. Translation: CASGLGQTSYGYTF.

The sample holds a few counts of this clone. This chain uses TRBV9 with TRBJ2-1; D not resolved. The CDR3 has 12 amino acids. V lost 4 bases to trimming and J lost 7 bases, with 9 bases between them. The V gene's germline CDR1 is SGDLS and CDR2 YYNGEE. CDR3 nucleotide sequence: TGTGCCAGCAGCACACAGAGGAATGAGCAGTTCTTC. Protein product: CASSTQRNEQFF.

The chain couples TRBV11-2 to TRBJ1-2; 8 positions agree with TRBD1. This CDR3 spans 18 amino acids. The V and J ends lost 0 bases and 2 bases, in that order; junction bases with no gene match: 11. CDR1 is SGHAT and CDR2 is FQNNGV in the germline V gene. The CDR3 DNA is TGTGCCAGCAGCTTAGATCCGATTGGGACAGGCGGCAACTATGGCTACACCTTC. Translated, it gives CASSLDPIGTGGNYGYTF.

This clone was counted between two and nine times. The chain couples TRBV7-9 to TRBJ2-2, with D tentatively TRBD1 (5 bases). CDR3 length equals 15 residues. V was pared by 5 bases and J by 7 bases, with 17 bases between. Germline loops: CDR1 SEHNR, CDR2 FQNEAQ (reference sequence). CDR3 nucleotides: TGTGCCAGCAGCGGGGTTACAGGTGGTAACGGGGAGCTGTTTTTT. This codes for CASSGVTGGNGELFF.

This chain links TRBV13 with TRBJ2-2, with 9 positions matching TRBD1. The CDR3 is 15 amino acids. V lost 5 bases and J lost 4; bases outside the gene matches: 5. Per germline, CDR1 PRHDT and CDR2 FYEKMQ (reference sequence). In DNA, the CDR3 is TGTGCCAGCAGCCCACGGACAGGGGCCACCGGGGAGCTGTTTTTT. Its protein is CASSPRTGATGELFF.

This chain uses TRBV9 with TRBJ2-3; D ambiguous. CDR1 is SGDLS, CDR2 YYNGEE, per germline. V dropped 2 bases and J dropped 0 bases, with 7 bases sitting between them. The CDR3 runs 14 residues. The CDR3 loop reads CASSVTLSTDTQYF. The CDR3 region has the DNA TGTGCCAGCAGCGTTACCCTCAGCACAGATACGCAGTATTTT.